This T cell receptor (beta chain) was profiled in a study of T cells after yellow fever vaccination. The CDR3 spans 18 residues. Germline V gene data show CDR1 as DFQATT and CDR2 as SNEGSKA (reference sequence). J gave up 0 bases and V 3 bases, and 10 bases lay outside the gene matches. TCRdb reprocessed the 5' RACE reads with MiXCR, giving one entry per CDR3 protein. Among about 370,000 distinct CDR3 sequences, 11% were seen once, and the ten largest hold around 18%. This chain uses TRBV20-1 with TRBJ2-3, with TRBD2 identical over 12 bases. Here the sequenced sample was PBMCs, taken on the day of the first yellow fever vaccination. This receptor was taken from a young man who received the YFV17D yellow fever vaccine. The CDR3: CSASALLAGGPSTDTQYF. The CDR3 bases are TGCAGTGCTAGTGCTCTACTAGCGGGGGGCCCTAGCACAGATACGCAGTATTTT.